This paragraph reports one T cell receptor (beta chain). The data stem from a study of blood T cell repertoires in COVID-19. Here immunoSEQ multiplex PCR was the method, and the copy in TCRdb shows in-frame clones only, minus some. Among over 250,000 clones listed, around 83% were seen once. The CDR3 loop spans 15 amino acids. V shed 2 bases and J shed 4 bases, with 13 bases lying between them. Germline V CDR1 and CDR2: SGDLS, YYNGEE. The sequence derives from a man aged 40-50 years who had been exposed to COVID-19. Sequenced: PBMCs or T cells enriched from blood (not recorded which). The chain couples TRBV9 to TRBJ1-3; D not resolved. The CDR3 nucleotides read TGTGCCAGCAGCGTGGGCCTCGGTGTAGGAAACACCATATATTTT. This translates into CASSVGLGVGNTIYF.